This T cell receptor beta chain was observed in a study of T-cell reconstitution after alpha-beta-depleted transplantation in children. Notes on the study in general: Newly made T cells mostly supplied T-cell counts and diversity one year after transplant.

There are 14 residues in the CDR3. Germline loops: CDR1 SGHRS, CDR2 YFSETQ. The V and J ends lost 4 bases and 5 bases, in that order; junction bases with no gene match: 7. Comments on this clonotype: Its specificity is not known.

For TCRbeta, the library was prepared with unique molecular identifiers. TCRdb re-analysed the PCR reads in MiXCR, keeping a single row per CDR3 protein. The sample includes around 500,000 distinct CDR3 sequences, under 25% seen only once; the top ten take around 14%. The sequence was collected from a boy under three years old who had a stem cell transplant for acute myeloid leukemia, so the T cells may come from the graft donor. Sequencing was performed on PBMCs, mostly from graft donor cells, taken 360 days after TCRalphabeta/CD19-depleted stem cell transplant. The chain has TRBV5-1 and TRBJ2-3; 7 nucleotides align to TRBD1. The DNA of the CDR3 is TGCGCCAGCAGCCAAGGGGGCGCGGAAGATACGCAGTATTTT. Protein product: CASSQGGAEDTQYF.